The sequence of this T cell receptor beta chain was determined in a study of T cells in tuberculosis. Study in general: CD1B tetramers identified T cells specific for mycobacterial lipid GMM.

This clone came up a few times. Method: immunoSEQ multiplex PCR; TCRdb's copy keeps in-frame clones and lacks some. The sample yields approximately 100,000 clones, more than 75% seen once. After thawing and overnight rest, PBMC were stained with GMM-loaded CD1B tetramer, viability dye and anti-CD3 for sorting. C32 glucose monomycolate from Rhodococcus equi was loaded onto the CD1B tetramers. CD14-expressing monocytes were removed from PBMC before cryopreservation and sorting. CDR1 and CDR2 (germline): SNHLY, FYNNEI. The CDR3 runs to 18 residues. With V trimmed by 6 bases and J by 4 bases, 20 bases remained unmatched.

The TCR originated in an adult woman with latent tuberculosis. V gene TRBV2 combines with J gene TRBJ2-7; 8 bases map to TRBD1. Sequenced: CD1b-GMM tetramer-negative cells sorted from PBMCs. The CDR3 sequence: CASRSHPLGTGDIYEQYF. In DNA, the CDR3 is TGTGCCAGCAGGTCACACCCATTAGGGACAGGCGACATTTACGAGCAGTACTTC.